Presented here are 21 T cell receptor beta chains from one specimen sequenced in a study of blood T cell repertoires in COVID-19. The method was immunoSEQ multiplex PCR; TCRdb's version includes in-frame clones alone and lacks a portion of them. Seen here are 250,000 or so clones, around 87% observed once, and the top ten hold approximately 1.5%. Specimen: peripheral blood. Every receptor here comes from a woman aged 40 to 50 who had recovered from COVID-19.

This sequence joins TRBV7-9 and TRBJ1-2; D is possibly TRBD1 (6 bases). Looked up from germline, CDR1 is SEHNR and CDR2 is FQNEAQ (reference sequence). Deletions cut 4 bases from V and 6 bases from J, with 18 bases between. CDR3 length: 15 amino acids. The CDR3 DNA reads TGTGCCAGCAGCTCGTACCGTAACCAGGGGAATGGCTACACCTTC. Its protein product is CASSSYRNQGNGYTF.

Concerning this clone: Other DNA sequences from this sample encode an identical CDR3 as well. This chain links TRBV30 with TRBJ2-7, with D tentatively TRBD1 (5 bases). CDR1 and CDR2 (germline): GTSNPN, SVGIG (reference sequence). Between the trimmed V and J ends, which lost 0 bases and 4 bases, there was a span of 10 bases. The CDR3 is 13 residues long. The CDR3 coding sequence is TGTGCCTGGAGTGTTGGGCAGGGTTACGAGCAGTACTTC. Translating gives CAWSVGQGYEQYF.

The rearrangement links TRBV19 to TRBJ1-1; D uncertain. Germline assignment: CDR1 LNHDA and CDR2 SQIVND (reference sequence). This CDR3 is 13 amino acids long. Trimming cost V 5 bases and J 7 bases, with 14 bases left between them. The CDR3 reads CASSPRGRLEAFF. CDR3 coding DNA: TGTGCCAGTAGTCCCCGGGGTAGGCTTGAAGCTTTCTTT. The full variable domain, its missing parts supplied by reference TRBV19 and TRBJ1-1, is DGGITQSPKYLFRKEGQNVTLSCEQNLNHDAMYWYRQDPGQGLRLIYYSQIVNDFQKGDIAEGYSVSREKKESFPLTVTSAQKNPTAFYLCASSPRGRLEAFFGQGTRLTVV.

This CDR3 reads CASSHRDTDFGSPLHF. CDR3 DNA: TGTGCCAGCAGCCACCGGGACACCGACTTTGGTTCACCCCTCCACTTT. The V gene is TRBV11-2, the J gene TRBJ1-6; a weak D match, TRBD1 (6 bases). CDR1 is SGHAT, CDR2 FQNNGV, per germline. Between the trimmed V and J ends, which lost 5 bases and 9 bases, there was a span of 20 bases. The CDR3 runs 16 residues.

This chain uses TRBV10-1 with TRBJ2-1, with D perhaps matching TRBD1 (5 bases). The CDR3 has 14 residues. With 8 bases removed from V and 1 base from J, the gap between germline ends came to 12 bases. Germline CDR1 WNHNN, CDR2 SYGVQD (reference sequence). This chain's CDR3 is CASATGISYNEQFF. The CDR3 region has the DNA TGCGCCAGCGCCACAGGTATATCCTACAATGAGCAGTTCTTC.

The chain employs TRBV6-5 and TRBJ1-1, with D possibly being TRBD1 (6 bases). The germline gives CDR1 MNHEY, CDR2 SVGAGI. This CDR3 is built from 14 residues. The V end lost 4 bases, the J end lost 1 base, and 10 bases lay between the germline ends. The CDR3 coding sequence is TGTGCCAGCAGTTTAACAGGGCGGAACACTGAAGCTTTCTTT. It translates to CASSLTGRNTEAFF.

The chain carries TRBV9 and TRBJ1-2; 12 positions agree with TRBD1. After removal of 4 bases from V and 7 bases from J, the junction contained 8 bases not matched to a gene. Germline CDR1 SGDLS, CDR2 YYNGEE. The CDR3 is 15 residues long. The CDR3 loop is CASSPVGTGGGGYTF. The CDR3 DNA reads as TGTGCCAGCAGCCCCGTGGGGACAGGGGGCGGTGGCTACACCTTC.

The rearrangement uses TRBV6-2 or TRBV6-3 and TRBJ2-3; 9 bases are shared with TRBD2. Germline V CDR1 and CDR2: MNHEY, SVGEGT. The CDR3 contains 15 residues. The J segment lost 7 bases and the V segment lost 0 bases, leaving 5 bases of the junction unmatched. CDR3 sequence reads: CASSYSGGGANTQYF. CDR3 bases: TGTGCCAGCAGTTACTCAGGCGGGGGGGCGAATACGCAGTATTTT.

V is TRBV9 and J is TRBJ2-2; 7 nucleotides agree with TRBD2. The length of the CDR3 is 14 residues. With V trimmed by 2 bases and J by 7 bases, 5 bases remained unmatched. Germline V gene lookup returns CDR1 SGDLS and CDR2 YYNGEE. This CDR3 reads CASSVGGGLGELFF. Written as DNA, the CDR3 is TGTGCCAGCAGCGTTGGGGGAGGGCTCGGGGAGCTGTTTTTT.

The chain combines TRBV30 with TRBJ2-1; 12 bases are shared with TRBD2. The CDR3 has 13 amino acids. After removal of 1 base from V and 12 bases from J, the junction contained 4 bases not matched to a gene. Germline CDR1 GTSNPN, CDR2 SVGIG (reference sequence). CDR3 sequence (DNA): TGTGCCTGGAGTGCGACTAGCGGGGGCCGGCAGTTCTTC. This sequence encodes CAWSATSGGRQFF.

The chain uses TRBV7-2 and TRBJ2-7; 7 bases agree with TRBD1. There are 14 residues in the CDR3. The V gene end was trimmed by 1 base and the J gene end by 7 bases; junction bases not matched to a gene: 7. Per germline, CDR1 SGHTA and CDR2 FQGNSA. CDR3 in DNA: TGTGCCAGCAGCTTAGTGAGACAGGGATGGGAGCAGTACTTC. Protein sequence: CASSLVRQGWEQYF.

The J gene is TRBJ1-6, the V gene TRBV19, with 8 bases aligning to TRBD1. The CDR3 runs 13 residues. Per the germline V gene, CDR1 is LNHDA and CDR2 is SQIVND (reference sequence). The V segment lost 5 bases and the J segment 10 bases; nucleotides outside the gene matches: 4. CDR3 bases: TGTGCCAGTAGTGTCAGGGGGCAATCACCCCTCCACTTT. Translated, it gives CASSVRGQSPLHF.

The V gene is TRBV4-1, the J gene TRBJ2-7; maybe TRBD1 (6 bases). This CDR3 comprises 15 residues. Deletions cut 4 bases from V and 7 bases from J, with 20 bases between. The germline V gene has CDR1 MGHRA and CDR2 YSYEKL. The CDR3 here is CASSLHRDKAVEQYF. The CDR3 nucleotides are TGCGCCAGCAGCCTCCACCGGGACAAGGCAGTGGAGCAGTACTTC.

This chain joins TRBV18 and TRBJ2-7, with 9 bases aligning to TRBD1. Germline V gene sequence: CDR1 KGHSH, CDR2 LQKENI. Trimming took 0 bases from V and 8 from J; bases not matched to a gene: 11. The CDR3 runs to 16 residues. The CDR3 here is CASSPPGTGRLGKQYF. The CDR3, as DNA: TGTGCCAGCTCACCACCGGGGACAGGGCGACTGGGAAAGCAGTACTTC.

This chain joins TRBV10-2 and TRBJ2-2, with TRBD1 identical over 8 bases. V was pared by 6 bases and J by 9 bases, with 12 bases of the junction left unmatched. The germline V gene has CDR1 WSHSY and CDR2 SAAADI. The CDR3 sequence is 15 residues long. This CDR3 is CASSLDRGARRELFF. The CDR3 DNA sequence: TGCGCCAGCAGCCTAGACAGGGGAGCGAGGAGGGAGCTGTTTTTT.

The chain links TRBV2 to TRBJ1-2; the match to TRBD1 covers 7 bases. Germline loops: CDR1 SNHLY, CDR2 FYNNEI. CDR3 length: 15 amino acids. V shed 6 bases, J shed 4 bases, and the junction held 11 bases outside the gene matches. CDR3 protein: CASSERQGTLYGYTF. The CDR3 nucleotides read TGTGCCAGCAGCGAACGACAGGGTACCCTCTATGGCTACACCTTC.

Only one count was recorded for this clone. The chain links TRBV9 to TRBJ1-3; D remains unclear. The length of the CDR3 is 14 residues. Per germline, CDR1 SGDLS and CDR2 YYNGEE. The germline V and J ends were trimmed by 0 bases and 9 bases, with 13 bases remaining between them. The CDR3 DNA reads as TGTGCCAGCAGCGTAGGGCCGGGGTCGGGCACCATATATTTT. Encoded protein: CASSVGPGSGTIYF.

The genes are TRBV27 and TRBJ1-2; 7 bases fit TRBD1. In germline, CDR1 is MNHEY, CDR2 SMNVEV (reference sequence). J gave up 3 bases and V 5 bases, and 6 bases lay outside the gene matches. CDR3 length: 14 amino acids. The CDR3 sequence: CASSPTGVDYGYTF. The CDR3 region has the DNA TGTGCCAGCAGTCCCACAGGGGTTGACTATGGCTACACCTTC.

CDR3 protein: CASSSTPSGGDGYTF. The CDR3, as DNA: TGCGCCAGCAGCTCGACCCCATCAGGGGGAGATGGCTACACCTTC. The chain has TRBV5-1 and TRBJ1-2, with 7 bases lining up with TRBD1. In germline, CDR1 is SGHRS, CDR2 YFSETQ. J lost 6 bases, V lost 3 bases, and 11 bases had no gene match. The CDR3 loop spans 15 amino acids. Full variable domain (remainder filled in from reference TRBV5-1 and TRBJ1-2): KAGVTQTPRYLIKTRGQQVTLSCSPISGHRSVSWYQQTPGQGLQFLFEYFSETQRNKGNFPGRFSGRQFSNSRSEMNVSTLELGDSALYLCASSSTPSGGDGYTFGSGTRLTVV.

The genes are TRBV6-5 and TRBJ1-3; TRBD1 might be the D (6 bases). The V gene's germline CDR1 is MNHEY and CDR2 SVGAGI. The V and J ends lost 7 bases and 0 bases respectively, with 13 bases between them. The CDR3 is made up of 15 amino acids. CDR3 sequence (DNA): TGTGCCAGCATATATGACAGGAGCTCTGGAAACACCATATATTTT. Translation: CASIYDRSSGNTIYF.

The chain has TRBV20-1 and TRBJ2-3; D might be TRBD2 (5 bases). Trimming cost V 3 bases and J 10 bases, with 11 bases left between them. The germline CDR1 and CDR2 sequences are DFQATT and SNEGSKA (reference sequence). The CDR3 totals 11 residues. CDR3: CSARGSPAQYF. CDR3 nucleotide sequence: TGCAGTGCTAGGGGGAGTCCTGCGCAGTATTTT.